The sequence of this T cell receptor (beta chain) was determined in a study of cytomegalovirus exposure and HLA in healthy donors (dated by TCRdb to 2017 to 2019). For the wider study: An earlier analysis of 587 of the donors reported over 250 Gb of sequence data and roughly 120 million unique TCR beta sequences obtained from approximately 180 million T cells. The T cell repertoires of 670 or so subjects were profiled by immunosequencing and related to cytomegalovirus serostatus. Among a few hundred genotyped donors of the cohort, an average of about 240,000 unique TCR beta nucleotide sequences were sequenced per donor, approximately 20% of them non-productive. Because of strong linkage in the cohort, roughly five DR-DQ haplotypes were treated as single units for association and clustering. Rather than using new phenotypic data, the later analysis identified candidate immune exposures from TCR beta sequences and from how often those sequences occurred across donors. The study aimed to test whether signatures of past pathogen exposure could be identified by cataloging public T cell receptors. Donor age, sex, ethnicity and CMV serostatus were compiled alongside the repertoire data. Every repertoire in the discovery cohort had been generated on one and the same sequencing platform. Of the 350 to 400 genotyped donors, approximately 83% fell in the genetic ancestry cluster associated with self-reported Caucasian donors. Genome-wide SNP genotypes for about 60% of the 666 donors were used in a later genetic analysis, which treated that subset as a discovery cohort. Typing coverage differed by locus: A, B, C, DRB1 and DQB1 were typed in roughly 620-630 donors, DQA1 in 522, DPA1 in around 610, and DPB1 in approximately 450. A separate validation cohort of approximately 120 different subjects was used in addition to the 666-subject first cohort. Both class I and class II loci were covered by HLA typing, at four-digit resolution. To predict cytomegalovirus infection status, the study combined high-throughput TCR immunosequencing, statistical association of individual TCRs with disease status, and machine learning. An earlier analysis of roughly 600 of the donors used high-throughput TCR beta sequencing to judge whether each TCR beta V gene segment behaved as functional or pseudogenic. In a later analysis, previously published TCR beta repertoires from several hundred donors were re-analyzed and high-resolution HLA genotyping was added so that TCR occurrence patterns could be studied. An early release covering roughly 640 HLA-typed donors comprised 300 to 350 gigabases of sequencing data and around 80 million unique TCR sequences. Here is what the overall study found, with its caveats: At a false discovery rate of 0.05, a later analysis linked under 20,000 TCR beta sequences to specific HLA alleles. Several of the top co-occurrence clusters appeared to be linked to parvovirus B19, influenza, CMV and Epstein-Barr virus, according to a later analysis. In a later genetic analysis, a missense DCLRE1C variant was associated with V-gene and J-gene trimming of TCR beta chains, and the association was replicated in an independent cohort. In vitro tests confirmed that a few of the cytomegalovirus-associated TCR beta chains recognize cytomegalovirus antigens. In a later genetic analysis, fewer N-insertions in productive TCRs were reported among donors in an Asian-associated ancestry cluster than the approximately 670-donor mean. When HLA alleles, especially DR and DQ, strongly co-occurred, attributing TCR associations to individual alleles was difficult. Because counts were too low, some 17 rarely observed V segments, including chromosome 9 orphons, were left out of the earlier analysis of 500 to 750 of the donors. Correlated functional status among segregating V segments might reflect linkage disequilibrium, but an unknown experimental factor could not be ruled out. In an earlier analysis of several hundred of the donors, most TCR beta V segments were observed in productive rearrangements about 87% or about 30% of the time, broadly matching IMGT annotations. This cohort had only TCR beta chains sequenced, and the lack of alpha or paired-chain data limited which features could be detected. The authors suggested that the approach could potentially be extended to other disease states and immunological phenotypes. Most TCR sequences were observed very rarely across donors, whereas some public TCRs were present in many individuals. Roughly uniform sequencing depth across donors was assumed in presence/absence analyses, although this assumption may not hold. A further reported finding was that TCR beta sequences accurately predicted the HLA-A and HLA-B alleles for most subjects in the first cohort. A later analysis found that most CMV-associated TCR beta chains appeared HLA-restricted, with HLA associations seemingly driven largely by CMV exposure. The only immune exposure information available for the cohort was CMV serostatus. A group of highly shared sequence variants was considered likely to be a technical artifact of the sequencing pipeline. Because HLA typing was missing for some donors at each locus, association tests included only the typed subset. According to a later analysis, TCR association rates differed among HLA loci, with DRB1 alleles showing the most associated TCRs and HLA-C alleles showing the fewest. The 87-base-pair reads could not distinguish some IMGT-functional V segments, including TRBV6-2 and TRBV6-3, so those segments were excluded. In a later analysis, HLA-associated TCR beta chains showed more clonal expansion and lower generation probabilities than non-associated chains that were equally common. The classifier was reported to diagnose cytomegalovirus status with high specificity and sensitivity in both the original cohort and the validation cohort. A total of roughly 160 TCR beta chains were listed by the study as associated with cytomegalovirus.

Notes on this clone: No antigen is known for it. There are no base qualities to consult, and no much larger clone falls within one base.

The cohort comprised some 700 healthy bone marrow donors. Cohort members were all nominally healthy when sampled, although unrecorded immune exposures were likely present. The donor was CMV seronegative and was included in the group of over 300 seronegative cohort members. Each donor provided a peripheral blood sample, and peripheral blood mononuclear cells were used for TCR beta sequencing. The Qiagen DNeasy Blood Extraction Kit was used to extract genomic DNA from the blood cell samples. The library was made by the immunoSEQ multiplex PCR assay. For the multiplex PCR, a mixture combining 60 forward primers for TCR Vbeta segments and 13 reverse primers for TCR Jbeta segments was used. Amplification of the CDR3 region of rearranged TCR beta genes was performed with a multiplex PCR assay on genomic DNA. Amplified TCR beta libraries were sequenced as 87-base-pair reads on the Illumina HiSeq System. In the original analysis: In a later analysis, 70 million to 95 million unique TCR beta chains were counted across the roughly 700 repertoires, and roughly 11 million of these chains were shared by at least two donors. Raw reads were error-corrected and collapsed into unique sequences with a nearest-neighbor algorithm that merged closely related sequences to remove PCR and sequencing errors. CDR3 sequences were aligned to IMGT reference sequences to assign V, D and J gene segments. For a sequence to be retained, at least a six-nucleotide match to both a V gene segment and a J gene segment was required. A rearrangement was called productive if the CDR3 had no stop codons and remained in frame with V and J, and every other rearrangement was called non-productive. CDR3 was defined by IMGT convention, running from the second conserved V-encoded cysteine to the conserved J-encoded phenylalanine. The earlier analysis of 500 to 650 of the donors excluded any sequence lacking an unambiguous match to a single V gene segment. An earlier analysis of approximately 590 of the donors called V segments functional above 56.7% productive rearrangements and segregating when the between-donor standard deviation exceeded 5%. To diagnose cytomegalovirus status from the catalog of TCR beta chain sequences, a statistical classification framework was built. A later analysis assigned V and J genes by comparing TCR nucleotide sequences with IMGT/GENE-DB human TR gene sequences. A later analysis assigned CDR3 sequences and most-parsimonious VDJ recombination scenarios with the TCRdist pipeline. In a later analysis, every TCR beta chain was defined by the combination of its CDR3 amino acid sequence and its V-gene family, and reads without a unique V-gene family were dropped. A later analysis removed roughly 590 highly shared, low-generation-probability nucleotide sequences to deal with suspected cross-contamination and a sequencing artifact. For each public chain, a later analysis derived a clonal expansion index from normalized ranks of inferred template counts within each repertoire. A later analysis computed generation probabilities with a VDJ recombination model fitted to out-of-frame rearrangements, and checked the results against IGoR. A later analysis scored TCR-TCR, TCR-HLA and TCR-CMV co-occurrence with hypergeometric tests, applying a repertoire-size bias correction to TCR pairs. A later analysis estimated false discovery rates by permuting HLA or CMV assignments 20 times. A later analysis grouped co-occurring TCRs with DBSCAN, adding TCRdist sequence similarity when clustering within HLA-allele-positive subsets. Repertoires with fewer than 30,000 or more than 120,000 public chains were left out of co-occurrence clustering, as were four to six repertoires with anomalous nucleotide sharing. Drawn from immuneACCESS, this table holds only the in-frame rearrangements with V and J called that TCRdb kept. Clones are partly lost; checked studies trace under half to an unresolved V gene and leave the rest unexplained. The V and J calls and clone size are taken from that table; D and trimming were inferred from the DNA. For this sample there are around 160,000 clones; around 73% appear just once. Of the sample, more than 1.4% is held by the ten largest clones.

Clipping removes 6 bases from V and 6 bases from J, with 14 as the unmatched junction base count. Reading from cysteine to phenylalanine, the CDR3 counts 16 amino acids. Only the CDR3 DNA is retained, 48 bases long and in frame from the first base. The germline V gene gives CDR1 as SGHAT and CDR2 as FQNNGV. Sequencing input: PBMCs. The receptor was isolated from a male donor in good health and CMV-seronegative. The V and J segments used are TRBV11-2 and TRBJ1-1, and 9 junction bases match TRBD1. The CDR3 region: CASRVPSGTGSAEAFF. The DNA sequence is as follows: TGTGCCAGCAGAGTACCCTCCGGGACAGGGAGTGCTGAAGCTTTCTTT.